Below, 25 T cell receptor beta chains from the same sample are listed, as sequenced in a study of T cell changes during pregnancy in multiple sclerosis (dated by TCRdb to between 2017 and 2020). The library came from the immunoSEQ multiplex PCR assay. Sourced from immuneACCESS, this table was stored by TCRdb with only in-frame sequences that have V and J called. A share of the clones is absent; for the studies checked, an unresolved V gene accounts for under half, and the remainder has no known explanation. This sample is represented by about 31,000 clones; about 91% of them were singletons. The leading ten clones occupy under 9% of the sample. The starting material was CD8+ T cells from peripheral blood mononuclear cells, obtained before pregnancy. All receptors come from a female donor with multiple sclerosis, enrolled in a pregnancy study.

The J gene is TRBJ1-2, the V gene TRBV7-9, with D unresolved. The CDR3 loop spans 13 amino acids. Trimming cost V 5 bases and J 1 base, with 8 bases left between them. The germline CDR1 and CDR2 sequences are SEHNR and FQNEAQ (reference sequence). CDR3 loop: CASSQAVNYGYTF. The CDR3 nucleotides are TGTGCCAGCAGCCAGGCCGTTAACTATGGCTACACCTTC.

This clone was observed a single time. CDR3: CASSQRQGSGETQYF. As DNA, the CDR3 is TGCGCCAGCAGCCAACGCCAAGGGAGTGGAGAGACCCAGTACTTC. The chain joins TRBV4-1 to TRBJ2-5; D is possibly TRBD2 (5 bases). Germline CDR1 reads MGHRA; CDR2 reads YSYEKL. Trimming took off 2 bases at V and 4 bases at J, with 14 bases between the two ends. The CDR3 extends over 15 amino acids.

The chain uses TRBV27 and TRBJ2-5; unclear D gene. CDR1 is MNHEY and CDR2 is SMNVEV in the germline V gene (reference sequence). Trimming shortened V by 5 bases and J by 1 base, and 8 bases separated the two germline ends. The length of the CDR3 is 13 residues. The CDR3 region is CASSRTAQETQYF. The CDR3 region has the DNA TGTGCCAGCAGTCGAACTGCCCAAGAGACCCAGTACTTC.

The rearrangement uses TRBV6-5 and TRBJ2-1; 11 nucleotides line up with TRBD2. The J segment lost 7 bases and the V segment lost 4 bases, leaving 6 bases of the junction unmatched. This CDR3 is built from 15 residues. CDR1 MNHEY and CDR2 SVGAGI come from the germline V gene. The CDR3 region has the DNA TGTGCCAGCAGTTCCGGACTAGCGGGTTTGAATGAGCAGTTCTTC. It translates to CASSSGLAGLNEQFF.

In its sample, this clone was seen a few times. This chain links TRBV30 with TRBJ1-1; 7 bases match TRBD1. Unmatched junction bases numbered 3, after V lost 3 bases and J lost 8 bases. The CDR3 length is 11 residues. Germline CDR1 reads GTSNPN; CDR2 reads SVGIG (reference sequence). The CDR3 loop reads CAWSPTGEAFF. The CDR3 bases are TGTGCCTGGAGCCCGACAGGGGAAGCTTTCTTT. Full variable domain (remainder filled in from reference TRBV30 and TRBJ1-1): SQTIHQWPATLVQPVGSPLSLECTVEGTSNPNLYWYRQAAGRGLQLLFYSVGIGQISSEVPQNLSASRPQDRQFILSSKKLLLSDSGFYLCAWSPTGEAFFGQGTRLTVV.

The chain has TRBV19 and TRBJ2-4; 8 bases match TRBD1. Germline values: CDR1 LNHDA, CDR2 SQIVND (reference sequence). The junction had 11 bases not matched to a gene; V was cut back by 3 bases and J by 1 base. The length of the CDR3 is 18 residues. CDR3 loop: CASSMGNTGGWAKNIQYF. CDR3 sequence (DNA): TGTGCCAGTAGTATGGGTAATACAGGGGGATGGGCCAAAAACATTCAGTACTTC.

This clone was observed a handful of times. This sequence joins TRBV4-2 and TRBJ2-2; 10 nucleotides agree with TRBD1. The ends lost 4 bases at V and 3 bases at J; junction bases unmatched: 2. Germline V CDR1 and CDR2: LGHNA, YNFKEQ. The CDR3 length is 15 residues. Here the CDR3 DNA reads TGTGCCAGCAGCCCCGGGACAGGGGACACCGGGGAGCTGTTTTTT. Translating it yields CASSPGTGDTGELFF.

The J gene is TRBJ2-7, the V gene TRBV9; possibly TRBD2 for D (7 bases). The V gene's germline CDR1 is SGDLS and CDR2 YYNGEE. This CDR3 contains 15 residues. The V gene lost 3 bases and the J gene lost 5 bases, with 18 bases spanning the gap. The CDR3 sequence: CASSAGGGNYHEQYF. The DNA of the CDR3 is TGTGCCAGCAGCGCGGGGGGCGGGAACTACCACGAGCAGTACTTC.

V is TRBV7-9 and J is TRBJ2-3; the D gene is possibly TRBD1 (5 bases). Germline lookup yields CDR1 SEHNR and CDR2 FQNEAQ (reference sequence). V lost 2 bases to trimming and J lost 2 bases, with 17 bases between them. The CDR3 spans 17 residues. In nucleotides, the CDR3 is TGTGCCAGCAGCTTACCGTTATTAGACAGCCTCACAGATACGCAGTATTTT. Protein sequence: CASSLPLLDSLTDTQYF.

The rearrangement uses TRBV5-5 and TRBJ2-1, with TRBD2 identical over 7 bases. Germline V gene data show CDR1 as SGHKS and CDR2 as YYEKEE (reference sequence). V was pared by 1 base and J by 8 bases, with 15 bases of the junction left unmatched. The CDR3 extends over 17 amino acids. The CDR3 DNA follows: TGTGCCAGCAGCTTGTTTGGGGGGGTACGGACTACTGATGAGCAGTTCTTC. Translated, it gives CASSLFGGVRTTDEQFF.

The rearrangement uses TRBV6-5 and TRBJ1-1; tentatively, D is TRBD1 (5 bases). Trimming removed 11 bases from V and 6 bases from J, with 13 bases in between. Germline CDR1 is MNHEY and CDR2 is SVGAGI. There are 11 residues in the CDR3. The CDR3 region is CAARGGSEAFF. CDR3 coding DNA: TGTGCCGCACGGGGGGGGTCTGAAGCTTTCTTT.

This clone was recorded a few times. Other DNA variants within this sample encode the same CDR3. The chain uses TRBV9 and TRBJ2-7; tentative D call: TRBD1 (5 bases). V was shortened by 0 bases and J by 0 bases, with 7 bases between the two germline ends. The CDR3 is made up of 14 amino acids. Looked up from germline, CDR1 is SGDLS and CDR2 is YYNGEE. The CDR3 here is CASSVVGDSYEQYF. CDR3 DNA: TGTGCCAGCAGCGTAGTAGGGGACTCCTACGAGCAGTACTTC.

The genes are TRBV10-3 and TRBJ2-7; TRBD2 agrees at 7 bases. Germline lookup yields CDR1 ENHRY and CDR2 SYGVKD. The CDR3 is 15 amino acids. V shed 3 bases and J 3 bases; nucleotides not matched to a gene: 8. In DNA form, the CDR3 reads TGTGCCATCAGTGATTTGAGCGGGACTATCTACGAGCAGTACTTC. Its protein product is CAISDLSGTIYEQYF.

This clone was picked up a small number of times. The chain recombines TRBV10-3 with TRBJ2-1, with 9 bases that match TRBD2. V was pared by 10 bases and J by 2 bases, with 6 bases of the junction left unmatched. Germline V lookup: CDR1 ENHRY, CDR2 SYGVKD. This CDR3 region has 14 residues. CDR3 region: CASDSGGAYNEQFF. The CDR3 nucleotides read TGTGCCAGCGATAGCGGGGGAGCCTACAATGAGCAGTTCTTC.

This clone ranks as medium-sized. The chain links TRBV6-4 to TRBJ1-5; D might be TRBD1 (6 bases). The germline gives CDR1 MRHNA, CDR2 SNTAGT. Trimming removed 3 bases at V and 0 bases at J, with 6 bases between. This CDR3 has 14 amino acids. The DNA of the CDR3 is TGTGCCAGCAGTGAGGGACATAGCAATCAGCCCCAGCATTTT. It specifies CASSEGHSNQPQHF.

This rearrangement joins TRBV30 to TRBJ1-2, with D perhaps TRBD1 (5 bases). Deletions cut 5 bases from V and 5 bases from J, with 15 bases between. Germline loops: CDR1 GTSNPN, CDR2 SVGIG (reference sequence). The length of the CDR3 is 13 residues. The CDR3, as DNA: TGTGCCTGGGGCTTAGGGGAGGGGTATGGCTACACCTTC. Translation: CAWGLGEGYGYTF.

The chain combines TRBV21-1 with TRBJ1-4. TRBV21-1 is described as a pseudogene. The CDR3 has 17 amino acids. The chain's CDR3 is CASSNRNNCDLRGKLFF. CDR3 nucleotides: TGTGCCAGCAGCAACCGAAACAATTGCGATCTTAGAGGAAAACTGTTTTTT.

The J gene is TRBJ2-1, the V gene TRBV7-2, with TRBD2 identical over 14 bases. After removal of 5 bases from V and 4 bases from J, the junction contained 7 bases not matched to a gene. The germline gives CDR1 SGHTA, CDR2 FQGNSA. This CDR3 comprises 17 residues. CDR3 loop: CASSLGLAGATYNEQFF. DNA of the CDR3: TGTGCCAGCAGCCTGGGACTAGCGGGGGCCACATACAATGAGCAGTTCTTC.

The chain joins TRBV28 to TRBJ2-1, with 12 bases fitting TRBD2. Germline V gene lookup returns CDR1 MDHEN and CDR2 SYDVKM. The CDR3 is made up of 17 amino acids. V trimming: 5 bases; J trimming: 6 bases; junction bases outside the gene matches: 11. CDR3 nucleotides: TGTGCCAGCAGTATAAGGGCAACTAGCGGGAGGTCCAATGAGCAGTTCTTC. This gives the protein CASSIRATSGRSNEQFF.

This clone was observed at least ten times. The chain recombines TRBV7-3 with TRBJ1-5; D may be TRBD1 (6 bases). Germline V CDR1 and CDR2: SGHTA, FQGTGA. The V gene lost 7 bases and the J gene lost 0 bases, with 13 bases spanning the gap. The CDR3 length is 15 residues. CDR3 in amino acids: CASTVRDNSNQPQHF. CDR3 nucleotides: TGTGCCAGCACCGTACGGGACAATAGCAATCAGCCCCAGCATTTT.

This clone was seen only a few times. The V call is TRBV5-1, the J call TRBJ1-1; possible D gene TRBD1, 5 bases. This CDR3 spans 14 amino acids. Germline V gives CDR1 SGHRS, CDR2 YFSETQ. V was pared by 2 bases and J by 2 bases, with 10 bases between. DNA of the CDR3: TGCGCCAGCAGCTTCGTGGGGGGAAACACTGAAGCTTTCTTT. As protein: CASSFVGGNTEAFF.

The gene calls are TRBV5-1 and TRBJ2-1; D unclear. This CDR3 is 13 amino acids long. V lost 1 base to trimming and J lost 2 bases, with 4 bases between them. The V gene's germline CDR1 is SGHRS and CDR2 YFSETQ. The CDR3 sequence is CASSLTPYNEQFF. The DNA for the CDR3 is TGCGCCAGCAGCTTGACACCCTACAATGAGCAGTTCTTC.

The J gene is TRBJ2-5, the V gene TRBV19, with D perhaps TRBD2 (6 bases). The CDR3 loop spans 14 amino acids. Germline V gene sequence: CDR1 LNHDA, CDR2 SQIVND (reference sequence). Trimming left V 3 bases short and J 3 bases short, with 11 bases between. CDR3 amino acids: CASSIRDWKETQYF. The DNA of the CDR3 is TGTGCCAGTAGTATCCGGGACTGGAAAGAGACCCAGTACTTC.

The chain has TRBV28 and TRBJ2-3, with D perhaps TRBD2 (6 bases). The CDR3 length is 13 residues. Trimming left V 5 bases short and J 5 bases short, with 11 bases between. CDR1 is MDHEN, CDR2 SYDVKM, per germline. CDR3 in DNA: TGTGCCAGCAGTCGGAGGGTCCAAGATACGCAGTATTTT. Translating it yields CASSRRVQDTQYF. Together with reference TRBV28 and TRBJ2-3, the CDR3 gives the full variable domain: DVKVTQSSRYLVKRTGEKVFLECVQDMDHENMFWYRQDPGLGLRLIYFSYDVKMKEKGDIPEGYSVSREKKERFSLILESASTNQTSMYLCASSRRVQDTQYFGPGTRLTVL.

V usage is TRBV30 and J usage is TRBJ2-7; 7 nucleotides align to TRBD1. The V gene end was trimmed by 1 base and the J gene end by 1 base; junction bases not matched to a gene: 4. The CDR3 extends over 14 amino acids. CDR1 is GTSNPN and CDR2 is SVGIG in the germline V gene (reference sequence). CDR3 loop: CAWSERQGSYEQYF. The CDR3 DNA reads as TGTGCCTGGAGTGAGAGACAGGGATCCTACGAGCAGTACTTC.